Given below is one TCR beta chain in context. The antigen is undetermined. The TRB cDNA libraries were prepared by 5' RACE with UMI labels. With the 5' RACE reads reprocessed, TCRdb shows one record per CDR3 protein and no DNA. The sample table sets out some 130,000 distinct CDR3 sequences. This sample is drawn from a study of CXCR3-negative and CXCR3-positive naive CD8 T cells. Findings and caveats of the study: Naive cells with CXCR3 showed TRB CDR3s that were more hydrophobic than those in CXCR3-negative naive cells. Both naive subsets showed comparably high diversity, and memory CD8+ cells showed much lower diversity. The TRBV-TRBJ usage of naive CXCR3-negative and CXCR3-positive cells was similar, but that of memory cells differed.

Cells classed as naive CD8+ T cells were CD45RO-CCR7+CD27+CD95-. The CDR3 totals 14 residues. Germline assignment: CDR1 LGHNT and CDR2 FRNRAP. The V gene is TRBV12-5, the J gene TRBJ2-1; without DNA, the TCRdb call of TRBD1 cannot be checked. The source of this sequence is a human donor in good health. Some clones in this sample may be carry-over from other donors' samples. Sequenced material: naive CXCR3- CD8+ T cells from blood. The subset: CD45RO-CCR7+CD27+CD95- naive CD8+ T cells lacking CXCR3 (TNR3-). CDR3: CASGLETGYNEQFF.